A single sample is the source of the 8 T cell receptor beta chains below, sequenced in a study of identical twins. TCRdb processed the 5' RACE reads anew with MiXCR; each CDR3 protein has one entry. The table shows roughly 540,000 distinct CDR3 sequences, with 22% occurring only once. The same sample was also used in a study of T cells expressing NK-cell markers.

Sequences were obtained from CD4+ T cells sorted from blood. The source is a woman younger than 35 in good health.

CDR3 loop: CASEPSGRVYNEQFF. The CDR3, as DNA: TGCGCCAGCGAACCTAGCGGGAGGGTGTACAATGAGCAGTTCTTC. This chain uses TRBV5-1 with TRBJ2-1, with 12 bases lining up with TRBD2. The CDR3 consists of 15 residues. Trimming took 7 bases from V and 4 from J; bases not matched to a gene: 6. Germline V gene sequence: CDR1 SGHRS, CDR2 YFSETQ. Full variable domain (rest looked up from reference TRBV5-1 and TRBJ2-1): KAGVTQTPRYLIKTRGQQVTLSCSPISGHRSVSWYQQTPGQGLQFLFEYFSETQRNKGNFPGRFSGRQFSNSRSEMNVSTLELGDSALYLCASEPSGRVYNEQFFGPGTRLTVL.

CDR3 in DNA: TGTGCCAGCAGCTCCGGGACAGCACGCACAGATACGCAGTATTTT. This encodes CASSSGTARTDTQYF. The chain couples TRBV27 to TRBJ2-3; TRBD1 matches 7 bases. Germline V gene sequence: CDR1 MNHEY, CDR2 SMNVEV (reference sequence). The CDR3 runs to 15 residues. V was clipped by 6 bases and J by 1 base; unmatched bases: 7.

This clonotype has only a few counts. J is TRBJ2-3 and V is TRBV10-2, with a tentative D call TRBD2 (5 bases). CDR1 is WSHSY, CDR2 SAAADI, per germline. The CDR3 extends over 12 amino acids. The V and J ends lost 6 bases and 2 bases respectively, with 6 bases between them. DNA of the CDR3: TGCGCCAGCAGCGACTACACAGATACGCAGTATTTT. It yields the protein CASSDYTDTQYF.

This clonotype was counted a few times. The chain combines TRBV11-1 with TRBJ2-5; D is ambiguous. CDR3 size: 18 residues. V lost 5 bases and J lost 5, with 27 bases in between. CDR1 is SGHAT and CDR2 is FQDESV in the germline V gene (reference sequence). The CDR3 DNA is TGTGCCAGCAGCCTCTTGTCTCATGCGCGGAGAGTTTCGGAGACCCAGTACTTC. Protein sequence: CASSLLSHARRVSETQYF.

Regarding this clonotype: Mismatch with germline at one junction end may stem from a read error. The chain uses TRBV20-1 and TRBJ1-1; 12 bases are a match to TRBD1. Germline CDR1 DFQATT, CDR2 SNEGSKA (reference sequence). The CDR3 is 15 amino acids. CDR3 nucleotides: TGCAGTGCCCCGGGACAGGGGGCGCCGGGGGCTGAAGCTTCCTTT. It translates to CSAPGQGAPGAEASF.

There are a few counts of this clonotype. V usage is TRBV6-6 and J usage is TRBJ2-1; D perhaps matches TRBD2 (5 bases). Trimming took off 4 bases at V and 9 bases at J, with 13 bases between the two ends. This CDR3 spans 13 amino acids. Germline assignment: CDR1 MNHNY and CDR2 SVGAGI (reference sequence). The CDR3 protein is CASSFPGLSEQFF. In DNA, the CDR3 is TGTGCCAGCAGTTTCCCCGGACTTAGTGAGCAGTTCTTC.

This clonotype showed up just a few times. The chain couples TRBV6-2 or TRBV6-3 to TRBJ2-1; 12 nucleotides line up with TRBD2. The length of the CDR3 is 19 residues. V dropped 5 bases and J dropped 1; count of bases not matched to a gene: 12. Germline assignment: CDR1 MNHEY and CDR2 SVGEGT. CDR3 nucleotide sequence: TGTGCCAGCAGTCAACTCCCTCCGACTAGCGGGAGTTCCTACAATGAGCAGTTCTTC. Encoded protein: CASSQLPPTSGSSYNEQFF.

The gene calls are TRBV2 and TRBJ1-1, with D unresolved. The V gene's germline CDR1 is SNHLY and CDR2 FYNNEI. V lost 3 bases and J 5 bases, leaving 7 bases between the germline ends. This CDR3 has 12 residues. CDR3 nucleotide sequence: TGTGCCAGCAGTGACAGGAGTACTGAAGCTTTCTTT. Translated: CASSDRSTEAFF.